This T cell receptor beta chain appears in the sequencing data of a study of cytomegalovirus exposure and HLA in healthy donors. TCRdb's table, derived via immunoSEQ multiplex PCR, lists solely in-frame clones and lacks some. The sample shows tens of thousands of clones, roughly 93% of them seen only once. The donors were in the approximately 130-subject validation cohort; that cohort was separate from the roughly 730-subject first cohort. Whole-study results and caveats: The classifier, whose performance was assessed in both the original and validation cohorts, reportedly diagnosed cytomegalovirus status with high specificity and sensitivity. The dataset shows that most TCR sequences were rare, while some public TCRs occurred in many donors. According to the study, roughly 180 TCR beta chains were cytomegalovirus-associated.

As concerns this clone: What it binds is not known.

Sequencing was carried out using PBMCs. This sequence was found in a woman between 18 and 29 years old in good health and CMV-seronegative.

The CDR3 loop is CASSTSGTGVGTGELFF. In nucleotides, the CDR3 is TGTGCCAGTAGTACATCCGGGACAGGGGTGGGAACCGGGGAGCTGTTTTTT. The chain links TRBV19 to TRBJ2-2; 10 nucleotides agree with TRBD1. The CDR3 is made up of 17 amino acids. The trim removed 4 bases at V and 5 bases at J, leaving 10 bases unmatched. CDR1 LNHDA and CDR2 SQIVND come from the germline V gene (reference sequence).